The present entry profiles one TCR beta chain with its context. The protocol was immunoSEQ multiplex PCR, while the TCRdb copy is restricted to in-frame clones and leaves out a portion. The sample shows roughly 98,000 clones, around 92% of them seen only once. The data derive from a study of blood T cell repertoires in COVID-19. Across the whole study: Nucleic acid was either cDNA or gDNA, and it came from T cells, B-cell-depleted T cells, or PBMCs.

The TCR comes from a woman aged 55-69 years with active COVID-19. Sequenced sample: peripheral blood.

DNA of the CDR3: TGTGCCAGCAGTTACGGACTACCCACCTTGGAGACCCAGTACTTC. The encoded protein is CASSYGLPTLETQYF. This rearrangement joins TRBV6-5 to TRBJ2-5, with TRBD2 as a possible D gene (6 bases). CDR3 length: 15 residues. V was shortened by 2 bases and J by 5 bases, with 15 bases between the two germline ends. Germline-derived CDR1 and CDR2 are MNHEY and SVGAGI.